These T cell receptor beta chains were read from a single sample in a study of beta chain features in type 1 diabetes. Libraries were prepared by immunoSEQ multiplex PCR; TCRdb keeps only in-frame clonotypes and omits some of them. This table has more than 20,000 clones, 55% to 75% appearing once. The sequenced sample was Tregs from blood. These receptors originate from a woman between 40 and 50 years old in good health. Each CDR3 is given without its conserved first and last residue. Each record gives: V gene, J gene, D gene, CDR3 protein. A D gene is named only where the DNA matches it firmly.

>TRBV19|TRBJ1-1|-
ASSPPPPGITEAF
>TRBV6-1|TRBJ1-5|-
ASSGDTGNQPQH
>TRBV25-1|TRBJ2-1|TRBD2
ASSFPGRVAEQF
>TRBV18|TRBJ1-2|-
ASSPVNDSPYGYT
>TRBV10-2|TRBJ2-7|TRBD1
ASIKDRGREQY
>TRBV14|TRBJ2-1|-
ASSLHQGSYNEQF
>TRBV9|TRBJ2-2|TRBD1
ASSERAGTGVTGELF
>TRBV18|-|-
ASSPPHAYEQY
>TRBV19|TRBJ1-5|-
ASSGGRNQPQH
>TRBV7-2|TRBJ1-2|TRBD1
ASSVRQGIYGYT
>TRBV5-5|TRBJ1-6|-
ASSLVWGGSYNSPLH
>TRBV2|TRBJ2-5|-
ASTGLDLGETQY
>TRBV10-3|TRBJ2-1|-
AIGKPEANEQF
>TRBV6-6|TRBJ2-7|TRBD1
ASSSLGTANEQY
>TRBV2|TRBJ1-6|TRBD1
ASRIGQGSFYNSPLH
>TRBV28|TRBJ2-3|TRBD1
ASGTGTESTDTQY
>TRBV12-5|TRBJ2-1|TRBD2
ASGLGQTSGGLGEQF
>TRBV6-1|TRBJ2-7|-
ATRGVHEQY
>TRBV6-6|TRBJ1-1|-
ASSYVGEAF
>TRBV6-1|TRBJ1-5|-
ASRDISNQPQH
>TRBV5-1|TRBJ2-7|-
ASSLELSYEQY
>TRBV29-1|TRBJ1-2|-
SVEGGFGYT
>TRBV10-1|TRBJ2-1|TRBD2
ASSTSGENEQF
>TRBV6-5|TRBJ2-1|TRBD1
ASSPGGLYNEQF
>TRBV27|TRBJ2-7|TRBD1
ASRFGTGGGYEQY
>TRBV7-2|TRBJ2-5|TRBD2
ASSRAGRQETQY
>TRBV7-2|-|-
ASSLMYEQY
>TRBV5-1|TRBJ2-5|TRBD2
ASSWAVSGESQETQY
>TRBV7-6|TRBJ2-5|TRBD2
ASSISGGQETQY
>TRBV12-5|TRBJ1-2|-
ASGGGTNLGYT
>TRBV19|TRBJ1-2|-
ASSISGEGYT
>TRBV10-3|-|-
AIRRQDYEQY
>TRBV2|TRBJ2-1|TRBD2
ASRGPSGGYNEQF
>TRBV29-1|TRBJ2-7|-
SVRRAAHEQY
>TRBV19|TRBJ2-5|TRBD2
ASSISSGETQY
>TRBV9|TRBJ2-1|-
ASSARQETPVYRYNEQF
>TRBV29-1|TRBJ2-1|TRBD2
SVLADTYNEQF
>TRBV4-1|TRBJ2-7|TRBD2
ASSQDHSGGTYEQY
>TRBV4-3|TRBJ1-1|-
ASSHGRTGTEAF
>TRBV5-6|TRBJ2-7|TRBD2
ASSLVGLDYEQY
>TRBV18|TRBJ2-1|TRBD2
ASSPTPPGLAGGRYNEQF
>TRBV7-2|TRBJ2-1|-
ASSSRRGSNEQF
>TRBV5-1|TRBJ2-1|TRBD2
ASSLSGGAYNEQF
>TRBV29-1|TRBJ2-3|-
SVHRQTDTQY
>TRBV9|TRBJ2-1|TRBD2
ASSVGLAGGLYYNEQF
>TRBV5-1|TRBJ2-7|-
ASSLGAGLQY
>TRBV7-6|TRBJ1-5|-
ASSLEIAGSNQPQH
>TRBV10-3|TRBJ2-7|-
AIKKTGYYEQY
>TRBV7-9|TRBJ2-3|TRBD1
ASSRDRFTDTQY
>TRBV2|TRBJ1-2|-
ASSAEQGRSYGYT
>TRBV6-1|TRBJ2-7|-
ASSLIWASPYEQY
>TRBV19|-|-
ASSIDLGSPSRSYEQY
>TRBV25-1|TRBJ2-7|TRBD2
ASARGVSYEQY
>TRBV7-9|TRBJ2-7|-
ASSLEQKSSYEQY